These T cell receptor beta chains were read from a single sample in a study of early stage breast cancer tumors. Method: immunoSEQ multiplex PCR; TCRdb's copy keeps in-frame clones and lacks some. The sample shows 55,000 to 70,000 clones, 75% to 90% of them seen only once. Sequencing was done on a sample of blood. These receptors all stem from a person aged 40-50 years with breast cancer. The CDR3 runs from the conserved cysteine through the conserved F or W.

j_call: TRBJ1-5
v_call: TRBV28
cdr3_aa: CASSIPGGNQPQHF

j_call: TRBJ2-7
v_call: TRBV6-5
cdr3_aa: CASSYSSGSLYEQYF

j_call: TRBJ1-1
v_call: TRBV28
cdr3_aa: CASSLFQGIMNTEAFF

j_call: TRBJ2-7
v_call: TRBV30
cdr3_aa: CAWSVSYEQYF

j_call: TRBJ2-7
v_call: TRBV5-6
cdr3_aa: CASSPGGRILGEQYF

j_call: TRBJ2-7
v_call: TRBV5-1
cdr3_aa: CASSWDSSYEQYF

j_call: TRBJ2-7
v_call: TRBV28
cdr3_aa: CASSRGLAGVGEQYF

j_call: TRBJ2-1
v_call: TRBV11-2
cdr3_aa: CASRPGLAGRYEQFF

j_call: TRBJ2-5
v_call: TRBV6-1
cdr3_aa: CASSEVSYGQRTTQYF

j_call: TRBJ1-1
v_call: TRBV7-3
cdr3_aa: CASSLGQTPAFF

j_call: TRBJ2-5
v_call: TRBV19
cdr3_aa: CASSMGVETQYF

j_call: TRBJ2-7
v_call: TRBV28
cdr3_aa: CASSITSPGAYEQYF

j_call: TRBJ1-4
v_call: TRBV9
cdr3_aa: CASSPGLRGGKLFF

j_call: TRBJ2-7
v_call: TRBV28
cdr3_aa: CASTRDSGSYEQYF

j_call: TRBJ1-1
v_call: TRBV28
cdr3_aa: CASSTPGGTTEAFF

j_call: TRBJ2-2
v_call: TRBV7-6
cdr3_aa: CASSLEGGYGDPGELFF

j_call: TRBJ2-1
v_call: TRBV5-1
cdr3_aa: CASRTGGGTYNEQFF

j_call: TRBJ1-1
v_call: TRBV18
cdr3_aa: CASSPGRQGLKPEAFF

j_call: TRBJ2-2
v_call: TRBV6-5
cdr3_aa: CASSGDTGELFF

j_call: TRBJ2-5
v_call: TRBV6-5
cdr3_aa: CASSYSGGTIQETQYF

j_call: TRBJ1-4
v_call: TRBV6-1
cdr3_aa: CASSGETGEKLFF

j_call: TRBJ2-1
v_call: TRBV4-1
cdr3_aa: CASSQDQTDSFRREQFF

j_call: TRBJ2-7
v_call: TRBV6-6
cdr3_aa: CASSGRVPYEQYF

j_call: TRBJ1-5
v_call: TRBV5-1
cdr3_aa: CASSLETGGNQPQHF

j_call: TRBJ1-2
v_call: TRBV18
cdr3_aa: CASSASQGALSSYGYTF

j_call: TRBJ2-1
v_call: TRBV7-8
cdr3_aa: CASSLLAGGHNEQFF

j_call: TRBJ1-1
v_call: TRBV5-4
cdr3_aa: CASSFLNTEAFF

j_call: TRBJ2-3
v_call: TRBV12-5
cdr3_aa: CASGGPGLAGGTQYF

j_call: TRBJ1-5
v_call: TRBV6-5
cdr3_aa: CASSYSGDQPQHF

j_call: TRBJ1-4
v_call: TRBV4-1
cdr3_aa: CASSLQVLGREKLFF